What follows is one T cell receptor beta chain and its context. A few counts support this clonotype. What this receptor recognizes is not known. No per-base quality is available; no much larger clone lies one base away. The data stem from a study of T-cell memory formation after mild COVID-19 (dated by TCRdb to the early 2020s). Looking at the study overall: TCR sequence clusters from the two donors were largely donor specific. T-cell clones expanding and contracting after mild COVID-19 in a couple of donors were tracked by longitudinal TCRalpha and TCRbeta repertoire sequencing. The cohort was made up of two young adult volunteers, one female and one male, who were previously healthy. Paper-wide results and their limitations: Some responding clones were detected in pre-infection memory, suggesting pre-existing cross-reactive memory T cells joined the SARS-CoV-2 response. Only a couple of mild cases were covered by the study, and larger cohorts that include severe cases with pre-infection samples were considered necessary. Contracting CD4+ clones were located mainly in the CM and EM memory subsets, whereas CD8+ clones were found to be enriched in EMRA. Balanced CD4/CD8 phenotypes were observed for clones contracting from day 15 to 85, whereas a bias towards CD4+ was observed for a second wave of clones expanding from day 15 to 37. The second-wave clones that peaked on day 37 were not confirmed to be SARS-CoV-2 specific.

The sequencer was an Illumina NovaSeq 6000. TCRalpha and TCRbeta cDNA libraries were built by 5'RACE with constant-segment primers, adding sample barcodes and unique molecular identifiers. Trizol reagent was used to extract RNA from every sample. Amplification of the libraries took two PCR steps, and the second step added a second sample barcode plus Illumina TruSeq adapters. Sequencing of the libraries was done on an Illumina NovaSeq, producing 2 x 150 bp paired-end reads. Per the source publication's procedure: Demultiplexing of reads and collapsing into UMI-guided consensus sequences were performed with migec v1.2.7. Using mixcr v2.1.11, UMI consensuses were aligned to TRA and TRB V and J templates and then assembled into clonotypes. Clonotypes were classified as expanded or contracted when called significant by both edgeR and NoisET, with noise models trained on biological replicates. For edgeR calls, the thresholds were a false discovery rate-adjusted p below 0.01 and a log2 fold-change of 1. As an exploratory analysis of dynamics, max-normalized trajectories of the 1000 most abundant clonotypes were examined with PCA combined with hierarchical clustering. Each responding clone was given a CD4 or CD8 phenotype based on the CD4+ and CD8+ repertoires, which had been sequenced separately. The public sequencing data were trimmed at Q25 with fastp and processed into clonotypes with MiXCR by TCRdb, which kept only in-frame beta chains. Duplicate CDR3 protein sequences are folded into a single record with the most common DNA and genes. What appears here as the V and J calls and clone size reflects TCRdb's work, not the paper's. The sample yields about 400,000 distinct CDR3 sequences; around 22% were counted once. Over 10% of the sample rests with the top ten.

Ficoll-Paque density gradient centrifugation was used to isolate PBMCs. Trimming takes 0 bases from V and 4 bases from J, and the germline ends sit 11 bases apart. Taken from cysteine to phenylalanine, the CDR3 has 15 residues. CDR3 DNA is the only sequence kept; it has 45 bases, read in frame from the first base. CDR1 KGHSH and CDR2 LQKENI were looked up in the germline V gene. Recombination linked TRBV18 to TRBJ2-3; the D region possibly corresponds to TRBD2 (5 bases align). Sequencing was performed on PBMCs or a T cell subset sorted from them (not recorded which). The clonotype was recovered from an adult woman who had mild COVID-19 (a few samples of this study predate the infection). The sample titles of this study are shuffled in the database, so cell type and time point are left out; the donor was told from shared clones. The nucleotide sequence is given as TGTGCCAGCTCACCACCGATGTCAGCGGCAGATACGCAGTATTTT. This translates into CASSPPMSAADTQYF.